The clone carrying this T cell receptor (beta chain) has a count of ten or more. cDNA synthesis used a TRAV/TRBV-specific primer set for both chains. It was with a constant-region primer and a V-primer adapter that TCRs were amplified over roughly 19 PCR cycles. A single record per CDR3 protein comes from TCRdb applying MiXCR to the reads. The sample yields 95,000 to 100,000 distinct CDR3 sequences, less than 25% seen once. This record belongs to a study of low-dose radiotherapy and immunotherapy resistance in tumors. About the study: The drug cyclophosphamide was given into a vein at 200 mg/m2 every two weeks, one day before radiation and immunotherapy.

After removal of 6 bases from V and 4 bases from J, the junction contained 7 bases not matched to a gene. Germline CDR1 MNHEY, CDR2 SVGEGT. The CDR3 length is 14 residues. Sample time point: after trial treatment. The treatment is: LDRT plus nivolumab, ipilimumab, low-dose cyclophosphamide and aspirin (RACIN trial). The source was PBMCs, collected after low-dose radiotherapy plus immunotherapy. The receptor comes from a male donor with prostate cancer. The chain uses TRBV6-2 or TRBV6-3 and TRBJ2-7; TRBD1 agrees at 9 bases. The CDR3 region has the DNA TGTGCCAGCAGACCTACAGGGGGCGAATACGAGCAGTACTTC. Protein sequence: CASRPTGGEYEQYF.